The 18 T cell receptor beta chains below all came from one sample that was sequenced in a study of T cell responses to AZD1222 COVID-19 vaccine. Some clones are missing from TCRdb's copy, which holds only in-frame ones; the method was immunoSEQ multiplex PCR. The data show 20,000 to 30,000 clones, 88% seen once. Sequenced material: peripheral blood, taken 28 days after the second AZD1222 dose. Source of these receptors: an adult who received the AZD1222 COVID-19 vaccine.

The genes are TRBV20-1 and TRBJ2-7; a possible D gene is TRBD2 (6 bases). The V gene's germline CDR1 is DFQATT and CDR2 SNEGSKA (reference sequence). The CDR3 loop spans 13 amino acids. V lost 3 bases and J lost 4, with 13 bases in between. CDR3: CSASEVEGYEQYF. The CDR3 coding sequence is TGCAGTGCTAGTGAGGTGGAGGGGTACGAGCAGTACTTC.

The CDR3 nucleotides read TGTGCCAGCAGATCCCCAGGGGGCACTGAAGCTTTCTTT. Translated: CASRSPGGTEAFF. J is TRBJ1-1 and V is TRBV12-3 or TRBV12-4; 7 positions match TRBD1. Losses at the gene ends were 6 bases for V and 4 bases for J; bases not matched to a gene: 5. This CDR3 has 13 residues.

The genes are TRBV5-1 and TRBJ2-1; the match to TRBD1 covers 9 bases. The V and J ends lost 4 bases and 5 bases, in that order; junction bases with no gene match: 10. The CDR3 length is 16 residues. The germline gives CDR1 SGHRS, CDR2 YFSETQ. Here the CDR3 reads CASSQTPGQGNNEQFF. CDR3 coding DNA: TGCGCCAGCAGCCAAACCCCGGGACAGGGAAACAATGAGCAGTTCTTC.

This chain links TRBV25-1 with TRBJ2-2; the D is unclear. Germline V gene sequence: CDR1 MGHDK, CDR2 SYGVNS. The CDR3 spans 13 residues. V was clipped by 6 bases and J by 5 bases, with 10 bases between them. In DNA form, the CDR3 reads TGTGCCAGCAGCCGTTCTCCTACCGGGGAGCTGTTTTTT. Its protein product is CASSRSPTGELFF.

The chain carries TRBV3-1 (or the pseudogene TRBV3-2) and TRBJ2-2; 7 bases fit TRBD2. Germline CDR1 reads LGHDT; CDR2 reads YNNKEL (reference sequence). The CDR3 extends over 16 amino acids. With 5 bases clipped from V and 7 bases from J, the junction kept 13 bases outside the gene matches. The CDR3 coding sequence is TGTGCCAGCAGCGCACCGGGACTAACTAGGGGCGGGGAGCTGTTTTTT. Translation gives CASSAPGLTRGGELFF.

The chain combines TRBV2 with TRBJ2-7, with D perhaps matching TRBD1 (6 bases). The CDR3 covers 13 residues. With 4 bases removed from V and 3 bases from J, the gap between germline ends came to 10 bases. The germline CDR1 and CDR2 sequences are SNHLY and FYNNEI. Here the CDR3 reads CASSASRGYEQYF. DNA for the CDR3: TGTGCCAGCAGTGCTAGCAGGGGCTACGAGCAGTACTTC.

V usage is TRBV18 and J usage is TRBJ2-3, with D uncertain. Looked up from germline, CDR1 is KGHSH and CDR2 is LQKENI. This CDR3 is 12 amino acids long. Trimming removed 4 bases from V and 5 bases from J, with 7 bases in between. CDR3 protein: CASSRFGDTQYF. Here the CDR3 DNA reads TGTGCCAGCTCACGCTTCGGAGATACGCAGTATTTT.

V is TRBV28 and J is TRBJ2-7; no clear D gene. This CDR3 is 13 amino acids long. Germline lookup yields CDR1 MDHEN and CDR2 SYDVKM. Trimming shortened V by 2 bases and J by 2 bases, and 7 bases separated the two germline ends. The CDR3 DNA sequence: TGTGCCAGCAGTTTAATACAGACCTACGAGCAGTACTTC. Its protein is CASSLIQTYEQYF.

The rearrangement joins TRBV5-1 to TRBJ2-1; no firm D call. V shed 1 base and J shed 4 bases, with 15 bases lying between them. The CDR3 contains 16 residues. Germline V CDR1 and CDR2: SGHRS, YFSETQ. The CDR3, as DNA: TGCGCCAGCAGCTTGTTAGGCCCCCCGATTTACAATGAGCAGTTCTTC. This translates into CASSLLGPPIYNEQFF.

Here the CDR3 DNA reads TGTGCCAGCAGCCGACAACCACCTCTCACAGATACGCAGTATTTT. Translation gives CASSRQPPLTDTQYF. The chain is built from TRBV14 and TRBJ2-3; no reliable D call. The CDR3 has 15 amino acids. The germline CDR1 and CDR2 sequences are SGHDN and FVKESK. V lost 4 bases and J lost 2, with 13 bases in between.

The chain joins TRBV7-2 to TRBJ1-3; a possible D gene is TRBD1 (5 bases). The CDR3 has 12 residues. V dropped 1 base and J dropped 16 bases, with 14 bases sitting between them. Germline CDR1 is SGHTA and CDR2 is FQGNSA. CDR3 in DNA: TGTGCCAGCAGCTTAGGCTTGACAGATTGGTATTTT. Its protein is CASSLGLTDWYF.

The rearrangement joins TRBV7-2 to TRBJ2-1; D remains ambiguous. Trimming shortened V by 1 base and J by 10 bases, and 11 bases separated the two germline ends. The V gene's germline CDR1 is SGHTA and CDR2 FQGNSA. The CDR3 loop spans 13 amino acids. CDR3 sequence: CASSLGPVREQFF. CDR3 sequence (DNA): TGTGCCAGCAGCTTAGGACCTGTTCGCGAGCAGTTCTTC.

This clone occurred a few times. The rearrangement links TRBV3-1 (or the pseudogene TRBV3-2) to TRBJ2-7; D gene uncertain. Germline V gene data show CDR1 as LGHDT and CDR2 as YNNKEL (reference sequence). The CDR3 runs 13 residues. Trimming took off 2 bases at V and 2 bases at J, with 7 bases between the two ends. CDR3 DNA: TGTGCCAGCAGCCAACGCTGGACCTACGAGCAGTACTTC. This gives the protein CASSQRWTYEQYF.

The V call is TRBV29-1, the J call TRBJ2-3; a possible D gene is TRBD2 (5 bases). This CDR3 has 13 residues. Trimming left V 4 bases short and J 5 bases short, with 13 bases between. Germline V gene lookup returns CDR1 SQVTM and CDR2 ANQGSEA. The CDR3 reads CSVVGVLQDTQYF. CDR3 nucleotide sequence: TGCAGCGTTGTCGGGGTGTTACAAGATACGCAGTATTTT.

This chain connects TRBV2 to TRBJ2-2; tentatively, D is TRBD1 (5 bases). Germline V gene lookup returns CDR1 SNHLY and CDR2 FYNNEI. V lost 7 bases, J lost 0 bases, and 12 bases lay in between. The CDR3 is made up of 15 amino acids. The CDR3 loop is CASTQWGSNTGELFF. CDR3 nucleotide sequence: TGTGCCAGCACCCAATGGGGCTCGAACACCGGGGAGCTGTTTTTT.

The chain carries TRBV11-2 and TRBJ2-1, with a tentative D call TRBD2 (5 bases). Trimming took off 5 bases at V and 7 bases at J, with 21 bases between the two ends. In germline, CDR1 is SGHAT, CDR2 FQNNGV. This CDR3 is 16 amino acids long. Written as DNA, the CDR3 is TGTGCCAGCAGCCGTGGTAGTAGCGCCAGCGTAAATGAGCAGTTCTTC. Translated: CASSRGSSASVNEQFF.

V is TRBV7-8 and J is TRBJ1-4; D is unclear. Deletions cut 5 bases from V and 5 bases from J, with 9 bases between. Germline CDR1 reads SGHVS; CDR2 reads FQNEAQ. The CDR3 loop spans 13 amino acids. In DNA form, the CDR3 reads TGTGCCAGCAGCCTTTGGCAGAATGAAAAACTGTTTTTT. It codes for CASSLWQNEKLFF.

The chain links TRBV6-6 to TRBJ2-7; TRBD2 matches 16 bases. The V segment lost 6 bases and the J segment 0 bases; nucleotides outside the gene matches: 17. CDR1 and CDR2 from the germline V gene are MNHNY and SVGAGI (reference sequence). The CDR3 consists of 21 residues. The CDR3 nucleotides are TGTGCCAGCAGCCACAGGACCCCCGGGACTAGCGGGGGGGTTAGCTCCTACGAGCAGTACTTC. It specifies CASSHRTPGTSGGVSSYEQYF.